A single sample gave rise to the 26 T cell receptor beta chains below, sequenced in a study of cytomegalovirus exposure and HLA in healthy donors (dated by TCRdb to 2016 to 2017). Library preparation was by the immunoSEQ multiplex PCR assay. A mixture of 60 forward primers for TCR Vbeta segments and 13 reverse primers for TCR Jbeta segments was used in the multiplex PCR. This is the immuneACCESS table as TCRdb keeps it, with only in-frame sequences that have V and J called. A part of the clones is gone; compared with another copy, unresolved V genes explain less than half, and the rest is unexplained. The sample contains approximately 100,000 clones, about 75% of them found a single time. About 5% of the sample is in the top ten clones. What was sequenced was PBMCs. Receptors were obtained from a woman aged 40 to 55 in good health and CMV-seronegative.

The chain links TRBV9 to TRBJ2-1; possible D gene TRBD2, 7 bases. Germline CDR1 and CDR2: SGDLS and YYNGEE. The CDR3 has 16 residues. V shed 3 bases and J shed 7 bases, with 20 bases lying between them. CDR3 sequence: CASSGEGGRRSNEQFF. The CDR3 DNA reads as TGTGCCAGCAGCGGAGAGGGGGGGCGCCGGTCAAATGAGCAGTTCTTC.

The chain is built from TRBV7-9 and TRBJ2-5; weak D call: TRBD1 (5 bases). The DNA matches TRBJ2-7 better at its end, which makes the J call doubtful. Germline assignment: CDR1 SEHNR and CDR2 FQNEAQ (reference sequence). This CDR3 is 12 amino acids long. The DNA of the CDR3 is TGTGCCAGCAGCTCGCAGGGCTACGAGCAGTACTTC. This encodes CASSSQGYEQYF.

CDR3 loop: CASRTRDRDEKLFF. Written as DNA, the CDR3 is TGTGCCAGCAGGACTCGGGACAGAGATGAAAAACTGTTTTTT. The V gene is TRBV6-4, the J gene TRBJ1-4, with 7 bases aligning to TRBD1. The CDR3 consists of 14 residues. Germline V lookup: CDR1 MRHNA, CDR2 SNTAGT. Trimming cost V 6 bases and J 6 bases; bases outside gene matches: 7.

V and J are TRBV4-2 and TRBJ2-7, with D possibly TRBD2 on 6 matching bases. The CDR3 consists of 14 residues. Germline CDR1 and CDR2: LGHNA and YNFKEQ. Trimming cost V 4 bases and J 4 bases, with 14 bases left between them. CDR3: CASSLGAGSYEQYV. CDR3 in DNA: TGTGCCAGCAGCCTAGGGGCGGGGTCTTACGAGCAGTACGTC.

This CDR3 is CASQRESTDTQYF. The CDR3 coding sequence is TGTGCCAGTCAGCGAGAGAGCACAGATACGCAGTATTTT. This chain joins TRBV2 and TRBJ2-3; no firm D call. The V gene's germline CDR1 is SNHLY and CDR2 FYNNEI. Deletions cut 9 bases from V and 0 bases from J, with 10 bases between. The CDR3 covers 13 residues.

The V and J genes are TRBV30 and TRBJ1-2; possible D gene TRBD1, 5 bases. Germline CDR1 reads GTSNPN; CDR2 reads SVGIG (reference sequence). Trimming shortened V by 2 bases and J by 5 bases, and 12 bases separated the two germline ends. CDR3 length equals 13 residues. The CDR3 nucleotides read TGTGCCTGGAGTAAAGGGGTGAGGTATGGCTACACCTTC. Amino acids: CAWSKGVRYGYTF.

This clone was observed a handful of times. J is TRBJ2-3 and V is TRBV5-4; D not resolved. The germline V and J ends were trimmed by 0 bases and 4 bases, with 3 bases remaining between them. The CDR3 totals 12 residues. CDR1 and CDR2 from the germline V gene are SGHNT and YYREEE (reference sequence). The CDR3 DNA is TGTGCCAGCAGCTTGGTCGCAGATACGCAGTATTTT. It yields the protein CASSLVADTQYF.

The chain employs TRBV7-9 and TRBJ2-7; D may be TRBD1 (5 bases). The CDR3 has 14 residues. V gave up 5 bases and J gave up 6 bases, with 17 bases separating them. CDR1 is SEHNR and CDR2 is FQNEAQ in the germline V gene (reference sequence). This CDR3 reads CASSTTKVQAEQYF. As DNA, the CDR3 is TGTGCCAGCAGCACGACGAAGGTACAGGCCGAGCAGTACTTC.

The V call is TRBV25-1, the J call TRBJ1-4; D unclear. The CDR3 consists of 15 residues. V lost 5 bases to trimming and J lost 1 base, with 11 bases between them. CDR1 and CDR2 (germline): MGHDK, SYGVNS. As DNA, the CDR3 is TGTGCCAGCAGTCAGACACATGAAACTAATGAAAAACTGTTTTTT. It codes for CASSQTHETNEKLFF. Full variable domain (missing parts from reference TRBV25-1 and TRBJ1-4): EADIYQTPRYLVIGTGKKITLECSQTMGHDKMYWYQQDPGMELHLIHYSYGVNSTEKGDLSSESTVSRIRTEHFPLTLESARPSHTSQYLCASSQTHETNEKLFFGSGTQLSVL.

V usage is TRBV2 and J usage is TRBJ1-4; 9 bases fit TRBD1. Germline V gene data show CDR1 as SNHLY and CDR2 as FYNNEI. The junction had 14 bases not matched to a gene; V was cut back by 10 bases and J by 8 bases. This CDR3 has 15 residues. CDR3 nucleotides: TGTGCCACCCTCCGGGACAGGGTTGGTGGAGAAAAACTGTTTTTT. It specifies CATLRDRVGGEKLFF.

The CDR3 spells CASSLVPEGYEQYF. CDR3 nucleotide sequence: TGCGCCAGCAGCTTGGTACCAGAGGGCTACGAGCAGTACTTC. This sequence joins TRBV5-1 and TRBJ2-7; possibly TRBD2 for D (5 bases). The germline V gene has CDR1 SGHRS and CDR2 YFSETQ. This CDR3 has 14 residues. With 0 bases removed from V and 3 bases from J, the gap between germline ends came to 10 bases.

This chain connects TRBV14 to TRBJ2-1, with 7 bases fitting TRBD1. CDR3 size: 16 residues. Germline V gene sequence: CDR1 SGHDN, CDR2 FVKESK. Germline trimming cut 3 bases from V and 4 bases from J; bases unmatched to any gene: 9. The CDR3 DNA reads TGTGCCAGCAGCCAGAGAGACAGGGTCGGTTACAATGAGCAGTTCTTC. Amino acid sequence: CASSQRDRVGYNEQFF.

The V gene is TRBV27, the J gene TRBJ1-2; D remains unclear. V lost 2 bases and J lost 5, with 9 bases in between. In germline, CDR1 is MNHEY, CDR2 SMNVEV (reference sequence). CDR3 length: 13 amino acids. The CDR3 protein is CASSLLSGYGYTF. The CDR3 bases are TGTGCCAGCAGTTTACTTTCGGGGTATGGCTACACCTTC.

The rearrangement joins TRBV7-3 to TRBJ1-1; D not resolved. This CDR3 is built from 15 residues. Trimming removed 2 bases at V and 0 bases at J, with 10 bases between. Germline-derived CDR1 and CDR2 are SGHTA and FQGTGA. Here the CDR3 reads CASSLVPGMNTEAFF. The CDR3 coding sequence is TGTGCCAGCAGCTTAGTTCCGGGTATGAACACTGAAGCTTTCTTT.

The chain recombines TRBV7-2 with TRBJ1-5; D is uncertain. V was cut by 5 bases and J by 5 bases, with 10 bases left in between. The CDR3 consists of 13 residues. Germline loops: CDR1 SGHTA, CDR2 FQGNSA. The CDR3 loop reads CASSQRLDQPQHF. The CDR3 region has the DNA TGTGCCAGCAGCCAGCGCCTCGATCAGCCCCAGCATTTT.

V and J are TRBV5-6 and TRBJ2-3, with TRBD1 matching 7 bases. V lost 4 bases, J lost 7 bases, and 18 bases stayed unmatched. CDR1 SGHDT and CDR2 YYEEEE come from the germline V gene. This CDR3 comprises 17 residues. The CDR3 protein is CASSQPFGQVTRNTQYF. The CDR3 coding sequence is TGTGCCAGCAGCCAGCCCTTCGGACAGGTGACAAGGAATACGCAGTATTTT.

The chain links TRBV9 to TRBJ2-2; no definite D call. Germline CDR1 reads SGDLS; CDR2 reads YYNGEE. V lost 2 bases and J lost 5, with 7 bases in between. The CDR3 sequence is 13 residues long. DNA of the CDR3: TGTGCCAGCAGCGTCGGTTTAACCGGGGAGCTGTTTTTT. Protein: CASSVGLTGELFF.

V is TRBV6-5 and J is TRBJ2-2; TRBD1 matches at 7 bases. The germline V gene encodes CDR1 MNHEY and CDR2 SVGAGI. Trimming at V came to 7 bases and at J to 0 bases, leaving 5 bases not matched to a gene. There are 15 residues in the CDR3. CDR3 sequence (DNA): TGTGCCAGCACCGACGGGACAGCGAACACCGGGGAGCTGTTTTTT. Translation gives CASTDGTANTGELFF.

The rearrangement links TRBV4-2 to TRBJ2-7; 11 bases line up with TRBD2. There are 15 residues in the CDR3. Germline V CDR1 and CDR2: LGHNA, YNFKEQ. The trim removed 5 bases at V and 3 bases at J, leaving 6 bases unmatched. The DNA of the CDR3 is TGTGCCAGCAGCGCTGGGACTAGCGGTGACTACGAGCAGTACTTC. Amino acid sequence: CASSAGTSGDYEQYF.

This clone was counted once. The chain links TRBV10-3 to TRBJ1-2; TRBD1 is a possible D gene (6 bases). V shed 3 bases and J shed 3 bases, with 14 bases lying between them. Germline CDR1 ENHRY, CDR2 SYGVKD. This CDR3 is built from 15 residues. The CDR3 sequence: CAISDDRTLDYGYTF. CDR3 bases: TGTGCCATCAGTGACGACAGGACCCTAGACTATGGCTACACCTTC.

This clone was recorded only once. The rearrangement links TRBV29-1 to TRBJ2-5; TRBD1 aligns across 11 bases. The DNA matches TRBJ2-7 better at its end, which makes the J call doubtful. CDR1 and CDR2 from the germline V gene are SQVTM and ANQGSEA. This CDR3 region has 13 residues. The CDR3 loop is CSVRTGGSYEQYF. DNA for the CDR3: TGCAGCGTCCGGACAGGGGGCAGCTACGAGCAGTACTTC.

This chain joins TRBV6-4 and TRBJ2-7, with TRBD2 matching over 8 bases. CDR1 is MRHNA and CDR2 is SNTAGT in the germline V gene. The ends lost 5 bases at V and 0 bases at J; junction bases unmatched: 6. The CDR3 spans 15 residues. Here the CDR3 DNA reads TGTGCCAGCAGTCTGACTAGCGACCCCTCCTACGAGCAGTACTTC. Its protein is CASSLTSDPSYEQYF.

The J gene is TRBJ2-3, the V gene TRBV13; 7 bases agree with TRBD1. There are 15 residues in the CDR3. Germline V gene lookup returns CDR1 PRHDT and CDR2 FYEKMQ (reference sequence). V lost 5 bases to trimming and J lost 2 bases; unmatched junction nucleotides: 7. CDR3 residues: CASSAKTGTTDTQYF. Written as DNA, the CDR3 is TGTGCCAGCAGCGCAAAGACAGGGACCACAGATACGCAGTATTTT.

This clone has a handful of counts. J is TRBJ2-3 and V is TRBV7-2; unclear D gene. The CDR3 consists of 14 residues. CDR1 is SGHTA and CDR2 is FQGNSA in the germline V gene. Trimming removed 4 bases at V and 3 bases at J, with 11 bases between. The DNA for the CDR3 is TGTGCCAGCAGCTCGCATCGCGGAACAGATACGCAGTATTTT. This translates into CASSSHRGTDTQYF.

In this sample, this clone turned up a few times. V and J are TRBV5-1 and TRBJ1-3; D gene unclear. The V and J ends lost 2 bases and 0 bases respectively, with 6 bases between them. The CDR3 length is 14 residues. Germline V gene sequence: CDR1 SGHRS, CDR2 YFSETQ. The CDR3 coding sequence is TGCGCCAGCAGCTTTGGAGACTCTGGAAACACCATATATTTT. Translating gives CASSFGDSGNTIYF.

For the CDR3, the DNA is TGCGCCAGCAGCCAAGTCCAGCGCCGCACGCAGTATTTT. Amino acids: CASSQVQRRTQYF. The chain carries TRBV4-1 and TRBJ2-3, with no clear D. CDR3 length: 13 amino acids. From germline, CDR1 is MGHRA and CDR2 YSYEKL. With 1 base removed from V and 9 bases from J, the gap between germline ends came to 11 bases.